These 19 T cell receptor beta chains originate from one sample sequenced in a study of CD8+CD57+ T cells in acquired aplastic anemia. Template material for TCR beta VDJ and CDR3 profiling consisted of genomic DNA. Via MiXCR, TCRdb re-called the reads, giving one row per CDR3 protein. This sample yields around 170,000 distinct CDR3 sequences, of which about three fifths are seen a single time; 45% belongs to the top ten. Sequenced input: sorted CD4+, CD8+, or CD8+CD57+ T cells (not recorded which) from PBMCs. Source of these receptors: a human donor in good health.

The CDR3 DNA is TGTGCCAGCAGCGTAGAAGCTGAGCAGTTCTTC. It yields the protein CASSVEAEQFF. The chain uses TRBV9 and TRBJ2-1; D gene unclear. Germline CDR1 and CDR2: SGDLS and YYNGEE. V dropped 0 bases and J dropped 9 bases, with 4 bases sitting between them. The CDR3 has 11 residues. The full variable domain, completed using reference TRBV9 and TRBJ2-1, is DSGVTQTPKHLITATGQRVTLRCSPRSGDLSVYWYQQSLDQGLQFLIQYYNGEERAKGNILERFSAQQFPDLHSELNLSSLELGDSALYFCASSVEAEQFFGPGTRLTVL.

The J gene is TRBJ1-4, the V gene TRBV9; 8 bases match TRBD1. The CDR3 covers 14 residues. Unmatched junction bases numbered 2, after V lost 0 bases and J lost 7 bases. Germline V gene data show CDR1 as SGDLS and CDR2 as YYNGEE. In DNA, the CDR3 is TGTGCCAGCAGCGTAGGGCAGGGGGCTGAAAAACTGTTTTTT. It encodes CASSVGQGAEKLFF.

The chain recombines TRBV9 with TRBJ1-6; D possibly corresponds to TRBD1 (5 bases). There are 15 residues in the CDR3. With 3 bases removed from V and 9 bases from J, the gap between germline ends came to 16 bases. Germline CDR1 SGDLS, CDR2 YYNGEE. CDR3 in amino acids: CASSAIGGEASPLHF. The CDR3 region has the DNA TGTGCCAGCAGCGCAATTGGGGGTGAGGCTTCACCCCTCCACTTT.

This clonotype is deemed medium-sized. The rearrangement joins TRBV7-9 to TRBJ2-5; D is tentatively TRBD1 or TRBD2 (5 bases each). The CDR3 has 15 residues. The V gene lost 4 bases and the J gene lost 2 bases, with 14 bases spanning the gap. Germline CDR1 is SEHNR and CDR2 is FQNEAQ (reference sequence). CDR3 residues: CASSSWAWGQETQYF. CDR3 in DNA: TGTGCCAGCAGCTCATGGGCGTGGGGGCAAGAGACCCAGTACTTC.

The table lists this clonotype with many counts. The CDR3 region has the DNA TGTGCCAGCAGTCCGACAGGGGGCCAAACTGGAAACACCATATATTTT. Translating it yields CASSPTGGQTGNTIYF. The V and J genes are TRBV12-3 or TRBV12-4 and TRBJ1-3; 10 bases line up with TRBD1. This CDR3 comprises 16 residues. Trimming removed 5 bases from V and 2 bases from J; junction bases left unmatched: 6.

This chain connects TRBV19 to TRBJ2-1, with D tentatively TRBD2 (5 bases). The CDR3 spans 12 residues. V was cut by 10 bases and J by 8 bases, with 15 bases left in between. Germline CDR1 LNHDA, CDR2 SQIVND (reference sequence). CDR3 protein: CATGSVWDEQFF. The CDR3, as DNA: TGTGCCACGGGGAGCGTCTGGGATGAGCAGTTCTTC.

This clonotype was counted between two and nine times. CDR3 sequence: CASSFWGSNQPQHF. CDR3 in DNA: TGTGCCAGCAGTTTTTGGGGGAGCAATCAGCCCCAGCATTTT. The chain recombines TRBV28 with TRBJ1-5; maybe TRBD1 (5 bases). Germline assignment: CDR1 MDHEN and CDR2 SYDVKM. The CDR3 length is 14 residues. The ends were cut back, 3 bases at V and 1 base at J, with 7 bases in the middle. Full variable domain (outside the CDR3, taken from reference TRBV28 and TRBJ1-5): DVKVTQSSRYLVKRTGEKVFLECVQDMDHENMFWYRQDPGLGLRLIYFSYDVKMKEKGDIPEGYSVSREKKERFSLILESASTNQTSMYLCASSFWGSNQPQHFGDGTRLSIL.

The gene calls are TRBV10-3 and TRBJ2-7; D may be TRBD2 (6 bases). V lost 10 bases and J lost 0, with 13 bases in between. The CDR3 is made up of 13 amino acids. Germline CDR1 is ENHRY and CDR2 is SYGVKD. CDR3 protein: CATERGTSYEQYF. The CDR3 DNA reads as TGTGCCACCGAACGCGGGACCTCCTACGAGCAGTACTTC.

This clonotype was observed once. The chain carries TRBV9 and TRBJ2-6; D perhaps matches TRBD2 (7 bases). The CDR3 covers 17 residues. Germline V gene lookup returns CDR1 SGDLS and CDR2 YYNGEE. The germline V and J ends were trimmed by 2 bases and 0 bases, with 12 bases remaining between them. As DNA, the CDR3 is TGTGCCAGCAGCGTGGGGGGGGCCTACTCTGGGGCCAACGTCCTGACTTTC. Translated: CASSVGGAYSGANVLTF.

On this clonotype itself: As the CDR3 is not closed by the conserved phenylalanine or tryptophan, this likely results from a read error. The chain combines TRBV7-8 with TRBJ1-6, with D possibly TRBD1 on 5 matching bases. Per the germline V gene, CDR1 is SGHVS and CDR2 is FQNEAQ. The V and J ends lost 2 bases and 12 bases respectively, with 23 bases between them. The length of the CDR3 is 17 residues. DNA for the CDR3: TGTGCCAGCAGCTTAAGGACACGGCAGACCTATAGTTTACCCCTCCACCTT. Its translation is CASSLRTRQTYSLPLHL.

The chain links TRBV30 to TRBJ2-3; 10 nucleotides match TRBD2. The CDR3 sequence is 15 residues long. Germline CDR1 and CDR2: GTSNPN and SVGIG (reference sequence). V lost 1 base and J lost 0; bases outside the gene matches: 1. The CDR3 coding sequence is TGTGCCTGGAGTGCAGCGGGAGGGAGCACAGATACGCAGTATTTT. Protein product: CAWSAAGGSTDTQYF.

This rearrangement joins TRBV20-1 to TRBJ1-1, with 8 bases that match TRBD1. CDR1 is DFQATT and CDR2 is SNEGSKA in the germline V gene (reference sequence). The ends lost 5 bases at V and 3 bases at J; junction bases unmatched: 8. The CDR3 covers 14 residues. CDR3 nucleotide sequence: TGCAGTGCTTCTCCCGGGACAGGATACACTGAAGCTTTCTTT. This sequence encodes CSASPGTGYTEAFF.

This clonotype has a count of ten or more. The chain links TRBV6-5 to TRBJ1-3; 7 bases match TRBD1. Germline values: CDR1 MNHEY, CDR2 SVGAGI. CDR3 size: 14 residues. Unmatched junction bases numbered 6, after V lost 6 bases and J lost 4 bases. The DNA for the CDR3 is TGTGCCAGCAGCCTGACAGGGAGCGGAAACACCATATATTTT. It yields the protein CASSLTGSGNTIYF.

The J gene is TRBJ2-6, the V gene TRBV5-4; D is undetermined. This CDR3 spans 15 amino acids. The germline V and J ends were trimmed by 2 bases and 4 bases, with 10 bases remaining between them. The germline gives CDR1 SGHNT, CDR2 YYREEE (reference sequence). The CDR3 bases are TGTGCCAGCAGCTTTAGGAAGACCGGGGCCAACGTCCTGACTTTC. This translates into CASSFRKTGANVLTF.

The rearrangement uses TRBV20-1 and TRBJ2-1; D not certain. The CDR3 length is 13 residues. V lost 3 bases, J lost 6 bases, and 12 bases lay in between. From germline, CDR1 is DFQATT and CDR2 SNEGSKA (reference sequence). The CDR3 protein is CSARDPASNEQFF. The CDR3 DNA reads TGCAGTGCTAGGGATCCAGCTAGCAATGAGCAGTTCTTC.

This clonotype was detected ten times or more. J is TRBJ2-3 and V is TRBV12-3 or TRBV12-4; D gene unclear. The CDR3 length is 15 residues. The V gene lost 2 bases and the J gene lost 6 bases, with 15 bases spanning the gap. DNA for the CDR3: TGTGCCAGCAGTTTACAGGTGCTAGTAGGGGATACGCAGTATTTT. Translating it yields CASSLQVLVGDTQYF.

This clonotype was counted a few times. The rearrangement joins TRBV2 to TRBJ2-5; 7 positions match TRBD2. The V segment lost 8 bases and the J segment 5 bases; nucleotides outside the gene matches: 5. The CDR3 covers 12 residues. Germline CDR1 is SNHLY and CDR2 is FYNNEI. CDR3 DNA sequence: TGTGCCAGCGCGGGAGAGGGTGAGACCCAGTACTTC. It yields the protein CASAGEGETQYF.

The CDR3: CSASPPGRHYEQYF. CDR3 nucleotide sequence: TGCAGTGCTAGCCCCCCCGGGAGACACTACGAGCAGTACTTC. The V call is TRBV20-1, the J call TRBJ2-7; tentatively, D is TRBD2 (6 bases). V was clipped by 3 bases and J by 3 bases, with 15 bases between them. The CDR3 sequence is 14 residues long. Germline lookup yields CDR1 DFQATT and CDR2 SNEGSKA (reference sequence).

Many counts were recorded for this clonotype. The rearrangement links TRBV6-6 to TRBJ1-1; D remains unclear. The CDR3 length is 14 residues. Germline loops: CDR1 MNHNY, CDR2 SVGAGI (reference sequence). V was cut by 6 bases and J by 0 bases, with 11 bases left in between. The DNA of the CDR3 is TGTGCCAGCAGCCAGACTGCCGTGAACACTGAAGCTTTCTTT. The encoded protein is CASSQTAVNTEAFF.